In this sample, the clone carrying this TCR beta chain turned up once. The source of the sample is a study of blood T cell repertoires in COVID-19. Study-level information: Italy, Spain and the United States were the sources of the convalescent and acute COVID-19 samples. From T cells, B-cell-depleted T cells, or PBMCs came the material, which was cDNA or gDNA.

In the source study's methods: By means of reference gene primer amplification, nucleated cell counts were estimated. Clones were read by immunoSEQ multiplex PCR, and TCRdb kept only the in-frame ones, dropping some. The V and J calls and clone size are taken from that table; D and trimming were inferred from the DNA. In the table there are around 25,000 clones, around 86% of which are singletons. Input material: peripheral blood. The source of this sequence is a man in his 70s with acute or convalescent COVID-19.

The DNA of the CDR3 is TGTGCCTGGAACCCAGGGACTGGAAACACCATATATTTT. Translated, it gives CAWNPGTGNTIYF. This sequence joins TRBV30 and TRBJ1-3, with TRBD1 as a possible D gene (5 bases). CDR1 is GTSNPN and CDR2 is SVGIG in the germline V gene (reference sequence). V lost 4 bases, J lost 2 bases, and 9 bases lay in between. The CDR3 covers 13 residues.